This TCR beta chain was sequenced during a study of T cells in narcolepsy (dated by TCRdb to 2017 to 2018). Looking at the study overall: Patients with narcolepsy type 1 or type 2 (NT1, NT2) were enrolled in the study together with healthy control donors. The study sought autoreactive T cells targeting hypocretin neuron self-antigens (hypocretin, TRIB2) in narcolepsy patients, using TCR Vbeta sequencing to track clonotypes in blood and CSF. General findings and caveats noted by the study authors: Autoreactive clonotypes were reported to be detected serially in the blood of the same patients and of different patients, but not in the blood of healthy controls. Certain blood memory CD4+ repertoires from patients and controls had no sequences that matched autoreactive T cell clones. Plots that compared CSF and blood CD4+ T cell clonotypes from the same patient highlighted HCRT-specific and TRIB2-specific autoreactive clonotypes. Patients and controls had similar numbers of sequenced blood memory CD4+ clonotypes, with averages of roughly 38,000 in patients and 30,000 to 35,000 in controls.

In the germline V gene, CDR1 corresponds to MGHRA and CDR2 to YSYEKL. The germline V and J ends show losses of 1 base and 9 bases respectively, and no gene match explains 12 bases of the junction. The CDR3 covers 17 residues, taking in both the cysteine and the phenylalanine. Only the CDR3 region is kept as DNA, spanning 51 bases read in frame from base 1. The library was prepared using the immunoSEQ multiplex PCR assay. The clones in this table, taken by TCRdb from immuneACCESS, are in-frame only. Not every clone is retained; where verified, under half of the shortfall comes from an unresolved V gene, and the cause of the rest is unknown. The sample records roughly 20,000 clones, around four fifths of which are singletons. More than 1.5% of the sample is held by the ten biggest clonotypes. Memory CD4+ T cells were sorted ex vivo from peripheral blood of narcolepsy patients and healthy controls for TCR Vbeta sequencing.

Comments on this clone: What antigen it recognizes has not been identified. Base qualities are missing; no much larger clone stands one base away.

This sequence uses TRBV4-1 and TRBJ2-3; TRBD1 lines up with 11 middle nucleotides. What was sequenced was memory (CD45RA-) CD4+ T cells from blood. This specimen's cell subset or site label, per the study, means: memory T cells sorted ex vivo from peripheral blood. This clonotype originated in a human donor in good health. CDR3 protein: CASSQGPSGQGGGTQYF. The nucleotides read TGCGCCAGCAGCCAAGGTCCCTCGGGACAGGGGGGAGGGACGCAGTATTTT.